This TCR beta chain was sequenced during a study of T cells in Graves' hyperthyroidism and ophthalmopathy. Comments on this clonotype: An end of the junction does not agree with germline; a read error may underlie this.

Germline lookup yields CDR1 DFQATT and CDR2 SNEGSKA (reference sequence). The CDR3 sequence is 14 residues long. RNA transcripts yielded amplified TCR beta CDR3 regions. In the first-round RT-PCR of the TCR CDR3, the HTBI primer set was used. Each CDR3 protein is one row after TCRdb ran MiXCR on the multiplex PCR reads. Altogether around 300,000 distinct CDR3 sequences are present, over 20% being singletons, with the ten largest covering about 60%. The chain links TRBV20-1 to TRBJ2-7; D ambiguous. Sequenced sample: blood. This clonotype was sampled from a man aged 25-40 years with Graves' ophthalmopathy. CDR3 sequence: CSASSPNSSYERYF. The CDR3 bases are TGCAGTGCTAGTAGTCCCAATTCCTCCTACGAGCGGTACTTC.